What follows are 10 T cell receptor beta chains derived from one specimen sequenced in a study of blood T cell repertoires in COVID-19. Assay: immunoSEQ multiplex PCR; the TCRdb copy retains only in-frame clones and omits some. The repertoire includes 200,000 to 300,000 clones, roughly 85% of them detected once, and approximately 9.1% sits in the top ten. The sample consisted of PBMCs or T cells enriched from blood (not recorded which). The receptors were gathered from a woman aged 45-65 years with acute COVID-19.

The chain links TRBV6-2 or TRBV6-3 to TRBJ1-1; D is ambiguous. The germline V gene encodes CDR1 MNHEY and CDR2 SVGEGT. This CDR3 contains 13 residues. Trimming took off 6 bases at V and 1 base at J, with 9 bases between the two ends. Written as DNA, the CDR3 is TGTGCCAGCAGCTCGACATGGAACACTGAAGCTTTCTTT. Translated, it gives CASSSTWNTEAFF.

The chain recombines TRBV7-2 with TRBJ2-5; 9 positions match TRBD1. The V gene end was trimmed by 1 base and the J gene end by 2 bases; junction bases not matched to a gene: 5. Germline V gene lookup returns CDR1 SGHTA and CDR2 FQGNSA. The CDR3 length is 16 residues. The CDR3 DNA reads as TGTGCCAGCAGCTTAGGACCGGGACAGGGTCAAGAGACCCAGTACTTC. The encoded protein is CASSLGPGQGQETQYF. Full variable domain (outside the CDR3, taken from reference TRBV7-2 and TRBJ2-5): GAGVSQSPSNKVTEKGKDVELRCDPISGHTALYWYRQSLGQGLEFLIYFQGNSAPDKSGLPSDRFSAERTGGSVSTLTIQRTQQEDSAVYLCASSLGPGQGQETQYFGPGTRLLVL.

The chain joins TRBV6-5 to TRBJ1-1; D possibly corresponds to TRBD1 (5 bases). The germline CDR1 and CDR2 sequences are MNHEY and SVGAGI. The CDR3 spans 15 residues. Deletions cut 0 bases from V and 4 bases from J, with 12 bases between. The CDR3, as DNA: TGTGCCAGCAGTTACTCGGTGGGGGGTGGCACTGAAGCTTTCTTT. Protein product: CASSYSVGGGTEAFF.

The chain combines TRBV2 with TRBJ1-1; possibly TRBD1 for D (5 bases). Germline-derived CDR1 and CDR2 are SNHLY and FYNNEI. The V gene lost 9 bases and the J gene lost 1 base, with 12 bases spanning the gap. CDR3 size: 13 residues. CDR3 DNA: TGTGCCAGGGGGGAGGGGAGGAACACTGAAGCTTTCTTT. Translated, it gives CARGEGRNTEAFF.

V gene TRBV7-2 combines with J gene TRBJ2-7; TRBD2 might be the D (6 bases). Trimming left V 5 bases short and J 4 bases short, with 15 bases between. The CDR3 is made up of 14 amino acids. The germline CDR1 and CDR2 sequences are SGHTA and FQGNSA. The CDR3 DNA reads TGTGCCAGCAGCCTAATCGGGGGTGTGTACGAGCAGTACTTC. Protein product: CASSLIGGVYEQYF.

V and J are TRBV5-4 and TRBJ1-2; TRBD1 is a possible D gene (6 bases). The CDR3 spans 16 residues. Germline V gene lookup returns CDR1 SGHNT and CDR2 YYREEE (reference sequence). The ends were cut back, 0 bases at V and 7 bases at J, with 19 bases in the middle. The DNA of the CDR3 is TGTGCCAGCAGCTTGGAGGGGGTGGCACGCGAAGGTGGCTACACCTTC. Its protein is CASSLEGVAREGGYTF.

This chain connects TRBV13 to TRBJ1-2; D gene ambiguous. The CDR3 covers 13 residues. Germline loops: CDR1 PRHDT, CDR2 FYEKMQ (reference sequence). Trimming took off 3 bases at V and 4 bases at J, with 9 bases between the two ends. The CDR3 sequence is CASSFTRAYGYTF. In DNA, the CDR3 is TGTGCCAGCAGCTTTACGCGGGCCTATGGCTACACCTTC.

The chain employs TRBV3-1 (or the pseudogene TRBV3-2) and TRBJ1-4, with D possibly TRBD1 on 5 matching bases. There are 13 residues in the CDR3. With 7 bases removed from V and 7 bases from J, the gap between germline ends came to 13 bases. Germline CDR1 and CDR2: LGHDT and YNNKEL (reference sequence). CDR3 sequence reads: CASKWQGGEKLFF. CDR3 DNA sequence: TGTGCCAGCAAGTGGCAGGGTGGTGAAAAACTGTTTTTT.

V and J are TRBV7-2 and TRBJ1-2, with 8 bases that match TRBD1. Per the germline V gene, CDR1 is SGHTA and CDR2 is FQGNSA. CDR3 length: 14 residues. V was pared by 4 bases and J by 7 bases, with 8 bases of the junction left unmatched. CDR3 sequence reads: CASSYQGALSGYTF. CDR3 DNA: TGTGCCAGCAGCTATCAGGGGGCGCTAAGTGGCTACACCTTC. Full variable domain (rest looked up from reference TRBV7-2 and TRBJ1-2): GAGVSQSPSNKVTEKGKDVELRCDPISGHTALYWYRQSLGQGLEFLIYFQGNSAPDKSGLPSDRFSAERTGGSVSTLTIQRTQQEDSAVYLCASSYQGALSGYTFGSGTRLTVV.

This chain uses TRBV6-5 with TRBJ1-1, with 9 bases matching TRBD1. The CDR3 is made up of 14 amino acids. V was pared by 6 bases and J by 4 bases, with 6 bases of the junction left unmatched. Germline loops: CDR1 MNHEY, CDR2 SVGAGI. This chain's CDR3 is CASRGTGRGTEAFF. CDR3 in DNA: TGTGCCAGCAGAGGGACAGGGAGGGGCACTGAAGCTTTCTTT.